This TCR beta chain was sequenced during a study of cytomegalovirus exposure and HLA in healthy donors. Study at large: A prior analysis found about 110 million unique TCR beta sequences from 170 million or so T cells. A data release that came early held roughly 90 million unique TCRs from HLA-typed donors.

Per germline, CDR1 SGHRS and CDR2 YFSETQ. The CDR3 extends over 14 amino acids. The V and J ends lost 4 bases and 3 bases, in that order; junction bases with no gene match: 3. 60 Vbeta and 13 Jbeta primers were used in PCR. Some clones are missing from TCRdb's copy, which holds only in-frame ones; the method was immunoSEQ multiplex PCR. The sample lists under 200,000 clones, 80% to 90% occurring once. As to this clone: The target antigen is unknown.

Study findings and constraints: The study recorded some 160 TCR beta chains that were cytomegalovirus-associated. TCR beta V- and J-gene trimming, according to a later analysis, was linked to a missense DCLRE1C variant.

This receptor was taken from a woman under 40 in good health and CMV-seropositive. Source material: PBMCs. The chain carries TRBV5-1 and TRBJ1-1; 10 bases match TRBD1. The CDR3 DNA reads as TGCGCCAGCAGCCCGGGACAGGGGTACACTGAAGCTTTCTTT. Its translation is CASSPGQGYTEAFF.